This T cell receptor (beta chain) is from a study of blood T cells in healthy people across ages (dated by TCRdb to about 2015). As for the study more broadly: In model experiments, template switching captured roughly one uniquely barcoded TCR beta cDNA molecule for every two T cells. The study analyzed two additional independent replicas of 1 million unique cDNA reads from the same blood draw for two donors, one aged 18 to 30 and one aged 80 or older. Using deep sequencing normalized with unique cDNA molecular identifiers, the study measured how TCR beta repertoire diversity changes with age. To avoid experimental bias, donors of different ages were distributed randomly across sequencing lanes. Four age groups were formed from the donors: young (average about 16 years), middle-aged (approximately 40), aged (about 62) and long-lived (less than 85). Findings and caveats that apply to the study as a whole: Observed TCR beta diversity per million T cells fell roughly linearly with age, and a significant reduction was already apparent by age about 38. Because donor CMV infection status was unknown, age-related changes in expanded clonotypes were potentially confounded. The percentage of naive T cells measured by flow cytometry correlated strongly with observed TCR beta diversity. Estimates of total diversity based on one million sequenced T cells were regarded as lower bounds and as underestimates. Compared with the aged group, the long-lived group had more naive CD4+ T cells, fewer expanded clones and increased TCR diversity, a pattern suggesting age selection. Conclusive comparison of naive and antigen-experienced compartments was prevented by the profiling of bulk unsorted PBMCs.

With respect to this clonotype: The target of this receptor is not known. No much larger clone exists at a distance of one base, and base qualities are not known.

The CDR3 starts with the cysteine, ends with the phenylalanine, and has 13 residues. The only DNA kept is the CDR3, 39 bases in frame from the first base. The germline V gene yields ENHRY for CDR1 and SYGVKD for CDR2. V drops 10 bases and J drops 12 bases, leaving 24 bases in between. The library was produced with 5' RACE. The instrument was an Illumina HiSeq 2500. A second PCR of about 6 to 12 cycles was performed with a sample-barcoded 5' primer and a J-beta primer mix. A template-switch 5' adaptor carrying 12 random nucleotides introduced a unique molecular identifier onto each TCR beta cDNA molecule. At least 2.5 million CDR3-containing paired-end reads were obtained from each sample. First-strand cDNA synthesis was performed from all RNA using the Mint cDNA synthesis kit, with priming by a TRBC-specific oligonucleotide. All cDNA was treated with uracil-DNA glycosylase and then went through a first 18-cycle PCR with the universal primers M1SS and BC2_uni_R. As for the authors' bioinformatics: For normalization, 1 million high-quality reads, each with a distinct molecular identifier, were randomly selected from each sample. Reads sharing molecular identifiers were discarded rather than binned into consensus sequences. MiTCR, set to a Q25 quality threshold and the strictest error-elimination algorithm, was used for CDR3 identification, clonotype clustering and error correction. A nonparametric unseen species model with Euler transformation was used to estimate a lower bound on total TCR beta diversity. The public reads were quality trimmed at Q25 with fastp and then assembled into clones with MiXCR by TCRdb, keeping productive beta chains. All rows with the same CDR3 protein become a single entry with the most common DNA and genes. The V and J calls shown here were made by TCRdb, not taken from the authors' results. The sample contains some 800,000 distinct CDR3 sequences, approximately 48% of them found a single time. About a fifth of the sample is held by the ten biggest clonotypes.

The roughly 42 donors, aged 6 to 90 years, were systemically healthy Caucasian individuals from Russia. About 9.8 milliliters of peripheral blood were drawn from each donor into EDTA-treated Vacutainer tubes. Ficoll-Paque density-gradient centrifugation was used to isolate PBMCs, with at least 6 million per sample. Total RNA was extracted from PBMCs with Trizol reagent, with at least 5 micrograms obtained per sample. For every donor, an aliquot of PBMCs went through flow cytometry to measure the percentages of naive CD45RAhigh/CD27high T cells. The chain is assembled from TRBV10-3 and TRBJ1-2; the best D guess is TRBD1, with 5 bases matching. This TCR derives from a man in his 60s in good health. Material for sequencing was blood. The bases are TGTGCCACCTCAGGCGACGTTTTGATGGGACACACCTTC. It codes for CATSGDVLMGHTF.